The 20 T cell receptor beta chains below all came from one sample that was sequenced in a study of CD8+ T cells in alopecia areata. Reverse transcribed after extraction, RNA yielded cDNA as the sequencing template. The data were produced by immunoSEQ multiplex PCR, yet TCRdb's version contains in-frame clones alone and is incomplete. The data show 150,000 to 200,000 clones, around three fifths seen once. Treatment in this sample: oral pan-JAK inhibitor, 5-10 mg twice daily. The sample in question was CD8+ T cells sorted from blood, obtained at week 24, from a patient treated with tofacitinib. These receptors were taken from a human donor with alopecia areata.

The chain employs TRBV6-5 and TRBJ2-6; 9 bases align to TRBD1. V shed 10 bases, J shed 3 bases, and the junction held 7 bases outside the gene matches. Germline assignment: CDR1 MNHEY and CDR2 SVGAGI. CDR3 length equals 15 residues. CDR3 bases: TGTGCCACTACAGGGGGCGCGGATGGGGCCAACGTCCTGACTTTC. It is translated as CATTGGADGANVLTF.

This sequence joins TRBV12-5 and TRBJ2-5; possibly TRBD1 or TRBD2 for D (5 bases each). Germline V CDR1 and CDR2: LGHNT, FRNRAP. V lost 3 bases and J 2 bases, leaving 13 bases between the germline ends. This CDR3 has 15 residues. In DNA form, the CDR3 reads TGTGCTAGTGGTTTCGATGAGGGGCAGCAAGAGACCCAGTACTTC. Its protein product is CASGFDEGQQETQYF.

This clone was picked up a small number of times. The chain joins TRBV6-6 to TRBJ2-7; 7 bases are shared with TRBD2. CDR1 is MNHNY, CDR2 SVGAGI, per germline (reference sequence). V dropped 0 bases and J dropped 7; count of bases not matched to a gene: 12. The CDR3 has 16 amino acids. CDR3 region: CASSYSASGTGGEQYF. The CDR3 DNA reads as TGTGCCAGCAGTTACTCGGCTAGCGGAACCGGTGGAGAGCAGTACTTC.

This clone was seen only once. The chain is built from TRBV30 and TRBJ1-2; D not certain. Germline V gene data show CDR1 as GTSNPN and CDR2 as SVGIG (reference sequence). This CDR3 is 10 amino acids long. Trimming stripped 6 bases from V and 4 bases from J, with 6 bases between. CDR3 bases: TGTGCCTGTCGAGGCTATGGCTACACCTTC. This encodes CACRGYGYTF.

The chain couples TRBV5-6 to TRBJ2-7; D is unresolved. CDR1 SGHDT and CDR2 YYEEEE come from the germline V gene. V gave up 3 bases and J gave up 2 bases, with 9 bases separating them. The CDR3 is 13 residues long. The CDR3 loop reads CASSSTEAYEQYF. The CDR3 DNA reads as TGTGCCAGCAGCTCGACGGAAGCCTACGAGCAGTACTTC. The variable domain in full, completed from reference TRBV5-6 and TRBJ2-7, reads DAGVTQSPTHLIKTRGQQVTLRCSPKSGHDTVSWYQQALGQGPQFIFQYYEEEERQRGNFPDRFSGHQFPNYSSELNVNALLLGDSALYLCASSSTEAYEQYFGPGTRLTVT.

The chain carries TRBV29-1 and TRBJ1-3; 9 bases agree with TRBD1. Germline V gene sequence: CDR1 SQVTM, CDR2 ANQGSEA. There are 16 residues in the CDR3. J lost 4 bases, V lost 1 base, and 8 bases had no gene match. CDR3 loop: CSVEAEGQGAGNTIYF. The DNA of the CDR3 is TGCAGCGTTGAAGCCGAGGGACAGGGAGCAGGAAACACCATATATTTT.

The chain is built from TRBV13 and TRBJ2-5; 7 nucleotides match TRBD1. Unmatched junction bases numbered 5, after V lost 5 bases and J lost 2 bases. The V gene's germline CDR1 is PRHDT and CDR2 FYEKMQ (reference sequence). The CDR3 length is 14 residues. CDR3 in DNA: TGTGCCAGCAGCGAGAGGACAGGTCAAGAGACCCAGTACTTC. This encodes CASSERTGQETQYF.

This chain uses TRBV7-9 with TRBJ2-4, with 9 bases that match TRBD2. CDR1 and CDR2 from the germline V gene are SEHNR and FQNEAQ (reference sequence). J lost 0 bases, V lost 5 bases, and 8 bases had no gene match. The CDR3 covers 17 residues. CDR3 protein: CASSGATSGLAKNIQYF. The DNA for the CDR3 is TGTGCCAGCAGCGGTGCGACTAGCGGTTTAGCCAAAAACATTCAGTACTTC.

The V and J genes are TRBV27 and TRBJ1-2, with D possibly TRBD1 on 6 matching bases. CDR1 is MNHEY and CDR2 is SMNVEV in the germline V gene (reference sequence). V lost 5 bases to trimming and J lost 7 bases, with 20 bases between them. The CDR3 sequence is 15 residues long. In nucleotides, the CDR3 is TGTGCCAGCAGTACACGCGGGGGGCGCAAGGGTGGCTACACCTTC. This gives the protein CASSTRGGRKGGYTF.

This rearrangement joins TRBV13 to TRBJ2-3; D is perhaps TRBD2 (5 bases). Germline loops: CDR1 PRHDT, CDR2 FYEKMQ (reference sequence). The V end lost 5 bases, the J end lost 3 bases, and 21 bases lay between the germline ends. The CDR3 loop spans 17 amino acids. This CDR3 reads CASSGPDYLPETDTQYF. The CDR3 coding sequence is TGTGCCAGCAGCGGACCAGACTACTTACCCGAGACAGATACGCAGTATTTT.

This clone was observed a few times. V is TRBV9 and J is TRBJ2-3; weak D call: TRBD1 (5 bases). CDR3 length: 13 residues. Deletions cut 2 bases from V and 4 bases from J, with 8 bases between. Germline V lookup: CDR1 SGDLS, CDR2 YYNGEE. The CDR3 here is CASSVRAPDTQYF. The CDR3 coding sequence is TGTGCCAGCAGCGTCAGGGCTCCAGATACGCAGTATTTT.

V is TRBV27 and J is TRBJ1-1; D gene ambiguous. The V gene's germline CDR1 is MNHEY and CDR2 SMNVEV (reference sequence). V lost 0 bases and J 6 bases, leaving 8 bases between the germline ends. This CDR3 spans 13 amino acids. Written as DNA, the CDR3 is TGTGCCAGCAGTTTATCAGCGTTGTCTGAAGCTTTCTTT. As protein: CASSLSALSEAFF.

The J gene is TRBJ2-7, the V gene TRBV15; D is unresolved. This CDR3 is built from 14 residues. V lost 4 bases and J 2 bases, leaving 12 bases between the germline ends. Germline-derived CDR1 and CDR2 are LNHNV and YYDKDF (reference sequence). The CDR3 reads CATSTQAEPYEQYF. The CDR3 region has the DNA TGTGCCACCAGCACGCAAGCCGAGCCCTACGAGCAGTACTTC.

This chain joins TRBV13 and TRBJ1-1, with TRBD1 as a possible D gene (5 bases). The CDR3 runs to 16 residues. The V and J ends lost 2 bases and 1 base respectively, with 14 bases between them. Per germline, CDR1 PRHDT and CDR2 FYEKMQ (reference sequence). CDR3 in DNA: TGTGCCAGCAGCTTAACCGGGGGACTTGGGAACACTGAAGCTTTCTTT. It translates to CASSLTGGLGNTEAFF.

The chain uses TRBV9 and TRBJ1-2, with D perhaps TRBD1 (6 bases). The V end lost 0 bases, the J end lost 2 bases, and 14 bases lay between the germline ends. The CDR3 runs 16 residues. Germline V lookup: CDR1 SGDLS, CDR2 YYNGEE. This CDR3 reads CASSVAVAGANYGYTF. CDR3 coding DNA: TGTGCCAGCAGCGTAGCGGTAGCGGGGGCAAACTATGGCTACACCTTC. Supplemented by reference TRBV9 and TRBJ1-2, the full variable domain reads DSGVTQTPKHLITATGQRVTLRCSPRSGDLSVYWYQQSLDQGLQFLIQYYNGEERAKGNILERFSAQQFPDLHSELNLSSLELGDSALYFCASSVAVAGANYGYTFGSGTRLTVV.

V usage is TRBV7-9 and J usage is TRBJ2-3; D gene ambiguous. This CDR3 is 16 amino acids long. V was trimmed by 1 base and J by 11 bases, leaving 22 bases between them. Per germline, CDR1 SEHNR and CDR2 FQNEAQ (reference sequence). The CDR3 DNA sequence: TGTGCCAGCAGCTTAGTTGGGCCCAGGCAAGGTTTGAGGCAGTATTTT. Its translation: CASSLVGPRQGLRQYF.

The chain joins TRBV4-2 to TRBJ2-3; D not resolved. The CDR3 spans 13 residues. Germline-derived CDR1 and CDR2 are LGHNA and YNFKEQ. Trimming took 4 bases from V and 8 from J, leaving 13 bases between them. This CDR3 is CASSPPSGATQYF. CDR3 nucleotides: TGTGCCAGCAGCCCCCCCTCCGGTGCTACGCAGTATTTT.

The rearrangement joins TRBV9 to TRBJ2-7; 8 bases map to TRBD1. The V segment lost 2 bases and the J segment 2 bases; nucleotides outside the gene matches: 3. Germline-derived CDR1 and CDR2 are SGDLS and YYNGEE. The CDR3 has 14 amino acids. The CDR3 nucleotides read TGTGCCAGCAGCGTGGGGACAGGAACCTACGAGCAGTACTTC. Its translation: CASSVGTGTYEQYF.

This clone was found a few times. The V gene is TRBV2, the J gene TRBJ2-7; 7 bases line up with TRBD2. The CDR3 runs 15 residues. CDR1 SNHLY and CDR2 FYNNEI come from the germline V gene. V shed 3 bases, J shed 3 bases, and the junction held 8 bases outside the gene matches. CDR3: CASSDPGGRNYEQYF. As DNA, the CDR3 is TGTGCCAGCAGTGACCCCGGGGGGAGGAACTACGAGCAGTACTTC. Based on the CDR3 plus reference TRBV2 and TRBJ2-7, the full variable domain is EPEVTQTPSHQVTQMGQEVILRCVPISNHLYFYWYRQILGQKVEFLVSFYNNEISEKSEIFDDQFSVERPDGSNFTLKIRSTKLEDSAMYFCASSDPGGRNYEQYFGPGTRLTVT.

The genes are TRBV30 and TRBJ1-6; D uncertain. The germline V gene has CDR1 GTSNPN and CDR2 SVGIG (reference sequence). V was pared by 8 bases and J by 11 bases, with 25 bases between. The CDR3 length is 15 residues. The CDR3 DNA sequence: TGTGCCCTCAATCGAGTGATCGGATCATCGCCACCCCTCCACTTT. It codes for CALNRVIGSSPPLHF. Complete variable domain (other parts from reference TRBV30 and TRBJ1-6): SQTIHQWPATLVQPVGSPLSLECTVEGTSNPNLYWYRQAAGRGLQLLFYSVGIGQISSEVPQNLSASRPQDRQFILSSKKLLLSDSGFYLCALNRVIGSSPPLHFGNGTRLTVT.